Presented here are 5 T cell receptor beta chains from one specimen sequenced in a study of beta chain features in type 1 diabetes. As every portion of the isolated RNA was reverse transcribed, the sequencing read expressed TCRB transcripts. Data came from immunoSEQ multiplex PCR; TCRdb stores just in-frame clones and leaves some out. This table has 900,000 or so clones, under 20% appearing once. Input material: naive CD4+ T cells from blood. These receptors came from a woman under 30 in good health.

There are a few counts of this clone. The CDR3 reads CASSRIDRGEAFF. CDR3 bases: TGTGCCAGCAGCCGGATAGACAGGGGTGAAGCTTTCTTT. The J gene is TRBJ1-1, the V gene TRBV7-9; TRBD1 matches 8 bases. The CDR3 length is 13 residues. V shed 5 bases, J shed 7 bases, and the junction held 6 bases outside the gene matches. From germline, CDR1 is SEHNR and CDR2 FQNEAQ (reference sequence).

DNA of the CDR3: TGCGCCAGCAGCTTGTCGGAGGGAGCCGGGGAGCTGTTTTTT. Encoded protein: CASSLSEGAGELFF. This chain uses TRBV5-1 with TRBJ2-2, with a possible D match to TRBD2 (6 bases). The V gene lost 1 base and the J gene lost 6 bases, with 10 bases spanning the gap. CDR3 size: 14 residues. Germline V gene lookup returns CDR1 SGHRS and CDR2 YFSETQ.

The chain employs TRBV5-1 and TRBJ2-7, with D uncertain. The CDR3 is 15 residues long. V dropped 2 bases and J dropped 3 bases, with 15 bases sitting between them. Per the germline V gene, CDR1 is SGHRS and CDR2 is YFSETQ. This chain's CDR3 is CASSFTGDSVYEQYF. The CDR3 region has the DNA TGCGCCAGCAGCTTTACTGGGGATTCCGTCTACGAGCAGTACTTC.

This clone was observed a few times. The chain uses TRBV7-8 and TRBJ1-2, with D possibly TRBD1 on 6 matching bases. Trimming cost V 2 bases and J 4 bases, with 20 bases left between them. Looked up from germline, CDR1 is SGHVS and CDR2 is FQNEAQ. The CDR3 consists of 17 residues. Here the CDR3 reads CASSLLGQGRFGYGYTF. CDR3 in DNA: TGTGCCAGCAGCTTACTAGGTCAGGGGAGGTTCGGCTATGGCTACACCTTC.

The chain has TRBV7-9 and TRBJ1-1; D is possibly TRBD1 (6 bases). V gave up 2 bases and J gave up 4 bases, with 11 bases separating them. Germline assignment: CDR1 SEHNR and CDR2 FQNEAQ (reference sequence). The CDR3 loop spans 14 amino acids. The CDR3 DNA reads TGTGCCAGCAGCTTACAGGGGTTCGGCACTGAAGCTTTCTTT. Translated: CASSLQGFGTEAFF.